What follows are 12 T cell receptor beta chains derived from one specimen sequenced in a study of post-analysis software for immune sequencing data. Broader study findings: TRBV segments more frequent in patients than in controls numbered roughly 5 and included TRBV5-6, TRBV5-1 and TRBV20-1.

The TCR beta cDNA libraries contained unique molecular identifiers. MiXCR, run by TCRdb on the PCR reads, gives a single entry per CDR3 protein. The sample lists over 150,000 distinct CDR3 sequences, over 25% occurring once. No antigens are known for them. Sequencing used blood. The receptors shown here come from a girl aged 5-17 years with multiple sclerosis.

The chain employs TRBV29-1 and TRBJ1-2; D remains unclear. From germline, CDR1 is SQVTM and CDR2 ANQGSEA. V was pared by 3 bases and J by 4 bases, with 3 bases between. The CDR3 is 10 residues long. CDR3 sequence reads: CSVESYGYTF. In nucleotides, the CDR3 is TGCAGCGTTGAGTCCTATGGCTACACCTTC.

The gene calls are TRBV20-1 and TRBJ2-5; the match to TRBD2 covers 12 bases. The J call is doubtful: the DNA matches TRBJ2-7 better. CDR3 length equals 15 residues. Germline-derived CDR1 and CDR2 are DFQATT and SNEGSKA (reference sequence). The CDR3 bases are TGCAGTGCTAGAGTTTCTAGCGGGAGGGACTACGAGCAGTACTTC. This sequence encodes CSARVSSGRDYEQYF.

Many counts were recorded for this clonotype. The chain couples TRBV12-3 or TRBV12-4 to TRBJ2-5, with D perhaps TRBD2 (5 bases). The CDR3 is 15 residues long. Trimming took off 5 bases at V and 3 bases at J, with 16 bases between the two ends. The CDR3 loop reads CASSPDQDGEETQYF. The CDR3 coding sequence is TGTGCCAGCAGTCCGGACCAGGACGGGGAAGAGACCCAGTACTTC.

A note on this clonotype: Germline and junction disagree at one end, which may indicate a read error. This chain uses TRBV5-1 with TRBJ2-3; 7 bases are a match to TRBD2. CDR1 and CDR2 (germline): SGHRS, YFSETQ. The CDR3 has 15 residues. CDR3 DNA sequence: TGCGCCAGCCGGGGAAGCGGGACCAATGCAGATACGCTGTATTTT. Translating gives CASRGSGTNADTLYF.

This clonotype was picked up a small number of times. The chain is built from TRBV7-9 and TRBJ1-4; maybe TRBD1 (6 bases). Germline V lookup: CDR1 SEHNR, CDR2 FQNEAQ (reference sequence). V lost 0 bases, J lost 5 bases, and 13 bases lay in between. The CDR3 loop spans 16 amino acids. CDR3 in DNA: TGTGCCAGCAGCTTAGCCCGGACAGACGAAAATGAAAAACTGTTTTTT. Translation: CASSLARTDENEKLFF.

This clonotype was detected many times. The rearrangement joins TRBV5-1 to TRBJ2-7; perhaps TRBD2 as D (5 bases). Trimming took off 3 bases at V and 4 bases at J, with 11 bases between the two ends. The germline V gene has CDR1 SGHRS and CDR2 YFSETQ. This CDR3 contains 13 residues. CDR3: CASSSQTGYEQYF. The CDR3, as DNA: TGCGCCAGCAGCTCTCAAACGGGGTACGAGCAGTACTTC.

This clonotype has ten or more counts. This rearrangement joins TRBV28 to TRBJ2-7; 11 nucleotides align to TRBD2. V trimming: 5 bases; J trimming: 0 bases; junction bases outside the gene matches: 6. CDR1 and CDR2 from the germline V gene are MDHEN and SYDVKM. The CDR3 is 16 amino acids. The CDR3 loop reads CASSPQLAGASYEQYF. CDR3 coding DNA: TGTGCCAGCAGTCCCCAACTAGCGGGAGCCTCCTACGAGCAGTACTTC.

This clonotype turned up a few times. The chain joins TRBV28 to TRBJ2-7; 8 bases map to TRBD1. The CDR3 is made up of 16 amino acids. Germline CDR1 and CDR2: MDHEN and SYDVKM. V lost 5 bases to trimming and J lost 0 bases; unmatched junction nucleotides: 9. CDR3 protein: CASSAPGTGLSYEQYF. CDR3 nucleotides: TGTGCCAGCAGTGCGCCCGGGACAGGTCTCTCCTACGAGCAGTACTTC.

This clonotype appeared a few times. This chain connects TRBV20-1 to TRBJ1-6; D perhaps matches TRBD1 (5 bases). Trimming left V 0 bases short and J 3 bases short, with 6 bases between. The CDR3 sequence is 14 residues long. Germline V lookup: CDR1 DFQATT, CDR2 SNEGSKA (reference sequence). DNA for the CDR3: TGCAGTGCTAGAGAAGGGGTCTATAATTCACCCCTCCACTTT. Its protein product is CSAREGVYNSPLHF.

Regarding this clonotype: Just one base apart from a much larger clone, this may be a read error. The V and J genes are TRBV19 and TRBJ2-1; 10 nucleotides align to TRBD1. The CDR3 loop spans 15 amino acids. Germline CDR1 and CDR2: LNHDA and SQIVND (reference sequence). V lost 5 bases and J lost 5; bases outside the gene matches: 6. This chain's CDR3 is CASSLGQGLHNEQFF. DNA for the CDR3: TGTGCCAGTAGTTTGGGACAGGGGTTGCACAATGAGCAGTTCTTC.

J is TRBJ2-5 and V is TRBV3-1, with 13 bases fitting TRBD2. There are 16 residues in the CDR3. Germline CDR1 reads LGHDT; CDR2 reads YNNKEL (reference sequence). V shed 4 bases, J shed 5 bases, and the junction held 7 bases outside the gene matches. Here the CDR3 DNA reads TGTGCCAGCAGCCGTCGGACTAGCGGGAGTAGTGAGACCCAGTACTTC. The encoded protein is CASSRRTSGSSETQYF.

This clonotype was recorded a few times. V is TRBV2 and J is TRBJ1-5; no clear D gene. Germline V gene data show CDR1 as SNHLY and CDR2 as FYNNEI. CDR3 length: 15 amino acids. V shed 3 bases and J shed 3 bases, with 12 bases lying between them. The DNA of the CDR3 is TGTGCCAGCAGTGAGGAAGGAGGCTACAATCAGCCCCAGCATTTT. Translation gives CASSEEGGYNQPQHF.